One and the same sample provided the 12 T cell receptor beta chains below, sequenced in a study of shared clonotypes between healthy human individuals. Only in-frame clones appear in the TCRdb table, and some are missing; sequencing was by immunoSEQ multiplex PCR. In the table there are millions of clones, 90% to 95% of which are singletons. The sample taken for sequencing was naive CD4+ T cells from PBMCs. Stated subset: CD45RA+ positively selected. These receptors all stem from a man aged 18 to 35 in good health. Some clones in this sample may be carry-over from other donors' samples.

CDR3 protein: CASSLGTYNEKLFF. As DNA, the CDR3 is TGTGCCAGCAGTTTGGGGACCTATAATGAAAAACTGTTTTTT. The rearrangement uses TRBV28 and TRBJ1-4; TRBD1 is a possible D gene (5 bases). The CDR3 has 14 residues. Trimming left V 3 bases short and J 4 bases short, with 9 bases between. Germline CDR1 is MDHEN and CDR2 is SYDVKM.

This rearrangement joins TRBV5-1 to TRBJ2-3, with TRBD2 identical over 10 bases. CDR3 size: 16 residues. The germline V gene encodes CDR1 SGHRS and CDR2 YFSETQ. V lost 4 bases to trimming and J lost 0 bases; unmatched junction nucleotides: 5. The CDR3, as DNA: TGCGCCAGCAGCCTCACGACTAGCGGGAGCACAGATACGCAGTATTTT. This sequence encodes CASSLTTSGSTDTQYF.

This rearrangement joins TRBV9 to TRBJ2-2; 9 bases are a match to TRBD1. Germline loops: CDR1 SGDLS, CDR2 YYNGEE. The V and J ends lost 3 bases and 5 bases, in that order; junction bases with no gene match: 5. This CDR3 region has 15 residues. In DNA form, the CDR3 reads TGTGCCAGCAGCGGACTGACAGGGGGGACCGGGGAGCTGTTTTTT. Amino acids: CASSGLTGGTGELFF.

The V gene is TRBV9, the J gene TRBJ2-7; 9 nucleotides line up with TRBD2. With V trimmed by 4 bases and J by 5 bases, 10 bases remained unmatched. The CDR3 length is 15 residues. CDR1 is SGDLS and CDR2 is YYNGEE in the germline V gene. Written as DNA, the CDR3 is TGTGCCAGCAGCCTTAGCGGGAGACAGGGAGACGAGCAGTACTTC. Translation: CASSLSGRQGDEQYF.

The J gene is TRBJ2-7, the V gene TRBV6-1; 7 bases line up with TRBD2. CDR3 length equals 14 residues. J gave up 4 bases and V 2 bases, and 5 bases lay outside the gene matches. Germline CDR1 reads MNHNS; CDR2 reads SASEGT. The CDR3 region has the DNA TGTGCCAGCAGTGAACAAAGCGGGATTTACGAGCAGTACTTC. Protein sequence: CASSEQSGIYEQYF.

The chain uses TRBV19 and TRBJ2-1, with TRBD2 identical over 13 bases. This CDR3 spans 18 amino acids. V lost 6 bases and J lost 5; bases outside the gene matches: 13. The V gene's germline CDR1 is LNHDA and CDR2 SQIVND (reference sequence). The CDR3 nucleotides are TGTGCCAGTAGCACACAACGTATTACTAGCGGGGGGGACAATGAGCAGTTCTTC. It encodes CASSTQRITSGGDNEQFF.

This clone has just one count. The chain joins TRBV18 to TRBJ2-5; D gene unclear. The germline V and J ends were trimmed by 2 bases and 2 bases, with 12 bases remaining between them. The CDR3 runs to 15 residues. Per the germline V gene, CDR1 is KGHSH and CDR2 is LQKENI. Here the CDR3 reads CASSPMADRQETQYF. DNA for the CDR3: TGTGCCAGCTCACCAATGGCAGACCGTCAAGAGACCCAGTACTTC.

This chain joins TRBV7-9 and TRBJ1-4, with unresolved D. The CDR3 spans 13 residues. Germline V gene data show CDR1 as SEHNR and CDR2 as FQNEAQ (reference sequence). The V end was cut by 5 bases, the J end by 8 bases, with 12 bases between. The CDR3 coding sequence is TGTGCCAGCAGCCAAAGCAACGACGAAAAACTGTTTTTT. This translates into CASSQSNDEKLFF. Supplemented by reference TRBV7-9 and TRBJ1-4, the full variable domain reads DTGVSQNPRHKITKRGQNVTFRCDPISEHNRLYWYRQTLGQGPEFLTYFQNEAQLEKSRLLSDRFSAERPKGSFSTLEIQRTEQGDSAMYLCASSQSNDEKLFFGSGTQLSVL.

The chain joins TRBV5-1 to TRBJ2-1, with D perhaps matching TRBD1 (6 bases). CDR1 is SGHRS and CDR2 is YFSETQ in the germline V gene. V was clipped by 7 bases and J by 6 bases, with 17 bases between them. The CDR3 consists of 14 residues. The CDR3 sequence: CASGFEGQLNEQFF. The CDR3 region has the DNA TGCGCCAGCGGGTTCGAAGGACAGCTCAATGAGCAGTTCTTC.

The rearrangement joins TRBV10-3 to TRBJ2-5; D possibly uses TRBD1 or TRBD2 (6 bases each). V was clipped by 6 bases and J by 5 bases, with 16 bases between them. This CDR3 contains 14 residues. Germline V gives CDR1 ENHRY, CDR2 SYGVKD. For the CDR3, the DNA is TGTGCCATCAGGCACGGGGGCGCTGGGGAGACCCAGTACTTC. It codes for CAIRHGGAGETQYF.

Written as DNA, the CDR3 is TGCGCCAGCAGCCCCGGGAGCTCTGGGGCCAACGTCCTGACTTTC. Encoded protein: CASSPGSSGANVLTF. V and J are TRBV10-1 and TRBJ2-6; D may be TRBD2 (6 bases). Trimming left V 6 bases short and J 0 bases short, with 9 bases between. The CDR3 loop spans 15 amino acids. CDR1 is WNHNN, CDR2 SYGVQD, per germline (reference sequence).

The count of this clone is one. The rearrangement uses TRBV6-1 and TRBJ2-7, with 7 bases matching TRBD2. Germline CDR1 and CDR2: MNHNS and SASEGT. V trimming: 3 bases; J trimming: 2 bases; junction bases outside the gene matches: 7. This CDR3 is 15 amino acids long. CDR3 bases: TGTGCCAGCAGTGAGATGGCGGGAGTGACCTACGAGCAGTACTTC. Translated, it gives CASSEMAGVTYEQYF.